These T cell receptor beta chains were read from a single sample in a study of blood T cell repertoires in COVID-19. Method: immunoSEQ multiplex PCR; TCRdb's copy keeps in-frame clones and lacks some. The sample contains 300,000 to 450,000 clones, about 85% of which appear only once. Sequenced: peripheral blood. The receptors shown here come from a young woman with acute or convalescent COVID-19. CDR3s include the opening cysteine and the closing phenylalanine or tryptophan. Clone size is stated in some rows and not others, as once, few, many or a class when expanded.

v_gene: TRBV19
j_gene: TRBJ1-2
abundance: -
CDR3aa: CASKQTENLNYGYTF

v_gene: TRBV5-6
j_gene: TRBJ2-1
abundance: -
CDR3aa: CASSPRTGGRNEQFF

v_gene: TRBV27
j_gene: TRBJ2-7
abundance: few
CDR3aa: CASRRDSFYEQYF

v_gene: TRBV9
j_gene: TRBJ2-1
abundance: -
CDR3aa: CASSAGLAGNNEQFF

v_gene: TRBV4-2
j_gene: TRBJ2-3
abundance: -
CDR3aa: CASSLVELAGGPDTQYF

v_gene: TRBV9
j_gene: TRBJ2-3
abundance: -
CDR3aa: CASNPRGTDTQYF

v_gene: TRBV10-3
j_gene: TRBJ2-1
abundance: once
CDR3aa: CASRQGGNEQFF

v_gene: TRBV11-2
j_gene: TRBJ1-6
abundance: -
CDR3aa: CASSLAGTGAHNSPLHF

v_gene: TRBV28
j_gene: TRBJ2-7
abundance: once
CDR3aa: CASSMAGKKSYEQYF

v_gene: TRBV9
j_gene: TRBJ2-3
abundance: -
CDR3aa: CASSGGDSTDTQYF

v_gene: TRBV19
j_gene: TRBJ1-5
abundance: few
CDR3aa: CASSSYRDNLSNQPQHF

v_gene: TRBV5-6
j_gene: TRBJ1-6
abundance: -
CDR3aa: CASTQLPGQGAHNSPLHF

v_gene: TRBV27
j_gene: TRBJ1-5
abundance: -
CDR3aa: CASSVGGGAHQPQHF

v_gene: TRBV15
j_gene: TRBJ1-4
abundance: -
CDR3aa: CATSRGQGYEKLFF

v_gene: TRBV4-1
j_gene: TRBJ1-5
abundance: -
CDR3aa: CASSPLQGAHQPQHF

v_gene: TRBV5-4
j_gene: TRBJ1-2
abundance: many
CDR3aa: CASSLDSNYGYTF

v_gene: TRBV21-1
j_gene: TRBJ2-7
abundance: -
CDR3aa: CASSAYRERSYEQYF

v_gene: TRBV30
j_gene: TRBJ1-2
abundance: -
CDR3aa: CAWSALRQRLANYGYTF

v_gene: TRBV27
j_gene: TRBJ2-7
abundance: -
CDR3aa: CASSLAGQGIQYEQYF

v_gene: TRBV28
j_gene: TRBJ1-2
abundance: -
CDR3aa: CASSSGQGRDGYTF

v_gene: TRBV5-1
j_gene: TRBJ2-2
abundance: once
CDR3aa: CASSLIQTAGGELFF

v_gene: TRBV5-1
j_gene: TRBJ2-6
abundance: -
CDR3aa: CASSLLGTSGWGQGANVLTF

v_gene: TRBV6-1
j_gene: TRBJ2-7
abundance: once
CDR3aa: CASSEYREQYF

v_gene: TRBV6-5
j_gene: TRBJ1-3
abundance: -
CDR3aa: CASRWGASSGNTIYF

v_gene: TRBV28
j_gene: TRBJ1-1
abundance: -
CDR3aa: CASSLFSGRDTEAFF

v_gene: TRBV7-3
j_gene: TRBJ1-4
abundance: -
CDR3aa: CASSLNGATNEKLFF

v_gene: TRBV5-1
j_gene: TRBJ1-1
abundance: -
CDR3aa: CASSPGRGAEAFF

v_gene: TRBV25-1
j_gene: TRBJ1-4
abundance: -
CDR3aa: CASSEKGQGAFHEKLFF

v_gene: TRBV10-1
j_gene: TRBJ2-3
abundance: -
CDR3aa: CASREGTSGTDTQYF

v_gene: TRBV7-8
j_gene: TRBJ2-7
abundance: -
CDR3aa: CASSLSGGSSSYEQYF

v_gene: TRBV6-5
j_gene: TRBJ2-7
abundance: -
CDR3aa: CASIENRGPYEQYF

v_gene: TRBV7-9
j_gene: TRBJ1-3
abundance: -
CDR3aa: CASSPSGQVGNTIYF